These 20 T cell receptor beta chains were sequenced from one sample in a study of CD8 T cells in ankylosing spondylitis. Regarding the study as a whole: Among TCR beta sequences, a motif of several highly homologous variants appeared characteristic of ankylosing spondylitis blood.

Their recognized antigens are unknown. Using its own MiXCR run on the 5' RACE reads, TCRdb lists one record per CDR3 protein. Of more than 650,000 distinct CDR3 sequences listed, approximately 10% are singletons. The sample comprised blood, either unsorted or a sorted T cell fraction (not recorded which). These receptors all stem from a male donor with ankylosing spondylitis.

The rearrangement joins TRBV6-1 to TRBJ2-5; D is unresolved. V shed 1 base and J shed 3 bases, with 9 bases lying between them. The CDR3 is made up of 14 amino acids. The germline CDR1 and CDR2 sequences are MNHNS and SASEGT. CDR3 in DNA: TGTGCCAGCAGTGAAGGTAGTACGGAAGAGACCCAGTACTTC. It specifies CASSEGSTEETQYF.

V is TRBV30 and J is TRBJ2-7, with TRBD1 matching over 7 bases. Germline values: CDR1 GTSNPN, CDR2 SVGIG (reference sequence). This CDR3 is 13 amino acids long. Trimming took 2 bases from V and 2 from J; bases not matched to a gene: 3. The CDR3 nucleotides are TGTGCCTGGAGTAGGGGGACAGCCTACGAGCAGTACTTC. This codes for CAWSRGTAYEQYF.

This clonotype was found a few times. This chain links TRBV10-3 with TRBJ2-1, with 14 bases aligning to TRBD2. Trimming took 5 bases from V and 8 from J; bases not matched to a gene: 2. Germline V gives CDR1 ENHRY, CDR2 SYGVKD. The CDR3 runs 14 residues. Here the CDR3 reads CAISPGLAGDEQFF. For the CDR3, the DNA is TGTGCCATCAGTCCGGGACTAGCGGGAGATGAGCAGTTCTTC.

The chain couples TRBV6-1 to TRBJ2-7, with D perhaps given as TRBD1 or TRBD2 (5 bases each). The CDR3 loop spans 14 amino acids. V was cut by 6 bases and J by 0 bases, with 12 bases left in between. The V gene's germline CDR1 is MNHNS and CDR2 SASEGT. Here the CDR3 reads CASSQGPLSYEQYF. The CDR3, as DNA: TGTGCCAGCAGCCAGGGACCGCTCTCCTACGAGCAGTACTTC.

The V call is TRBV21-1, the J call TRBJ2-5; the table's D call, TRBD1, was not checked against the DNA. TRBV21-1 is tagged as a pseudogene. This CDR3 has 19 residues. CDR3 region: CASGEGLGFGTTFQETQYF. The CDR3 DNA follows: TGTGCCAGCGGCGAAGGATTGGGGTTCGGGACAACTTTCCAAGAGACCCAGTACTTC.

The rearrangement links TRBV6-2 or TRBV6-3 to TRBJ2-5, with D hard to call. V shed 7 bases and J shed 5 bases, with 11 bases lying between them. Germline V gene lookup returns CDR1 MNHEY and CDR2 SVGEGT. The CDR3 spans 12 residues. CDR3 sequence reads: CASTLIGETQYF. The CDR3 DNA sequence: TGTGCCAGCACCCTGATTGGCGAGACCCAGTACTTC.

This clonotype was seen repeatedly, ten times or more. This sequence joins TRBV20-1 and TRBJ2-2; maybe TRBD1 (5 bases). V shed 6 bases and J shed 2 bases, with 10 bases lying between them. Germline V lookup: CDR1 DFQATT, CDR2 SNEGSKA (reference sequence). The CDR3 runs to 13 residues. The DNA for the CDR3 is TGCAGTGCCCCGGACACCAACACCGGGGAGCTGTTTTTT. This encodes CSAPDTNTGELFF.

This clonotype has only a few counts. The rearrangement uses TRBV20-1 and TRBJ2-3, with D maybe TRBD2 (6 bases). CDR3 length: 14 amino acids. Per the germline V gene, CDR1 is DFQATT and CDR2 is SNEGSKA (reference sequence). V lost 1 base to trimming and J lost 1 base, with 9 bases between them. The CDR3, as DNA: TGCAGTGCTAGAGTCGGGAGCGGCACAGATACGCAGTATTTT. Protein sequence: CSARVGSGTDTQYF.

There are a few counts of this clonotype. This chain connects TRBV29-1 to TRBJ2-3; D is unresolved. V lost 4 bases, J lost 5 bases, and 7 bases lay in between. The CDR3 spans 11 residues. Per germline, CDR1 SQVTM and CDR2 ANQGSEA. The CDR3 loop is CSVGIRDTQYF. The CDR3 DNA follows: TGCAGCGTTGGAATTAGAGATACGCAGTATTTT.

This clonotype was found many times. This rearrangement joins TRBV7-2 to TRBJ1-1, with 10 bases lining up with TRBD1. In germline, CDR1 is SGHTA, CDR2 FQGNSA. Unmatched junction bases numbered 2, after V lost 5 bases and J lost 5 bases. This CDR3 spans 13 amino acids. The CDR3 coding sequence is TGTGCCAGCAGCACGGGACAGGGGACTGAAGCTTTCTTT. Amino acids: CASSTGQGTEAFF.

This clonotype turned up a few times. The chain is built from TRBV20-1 and TRBJ2-5; D is unclear. CDR1 is DFQATT, CDR2 SNEGSKA, per germline (reference sequence). Trimming cost V 5 bases and J 2 bases, with 18 bases left between them. This CDR3 spans 15 amino acids. In nucleotides, the CDR3 is TGCAGTGCTGATGGGGTCTCAGGCACTCAAGAGACCCAGTACTTC. It translates to CSADGVSGTQETQYF.

The chain carries TRBV4-1 and TRBJ2-5; D tentatively reads TRBD1 or TRBD2 (5 bases each). The CDR3 is 14 amino acids. Per the germline V gene, CDR1 is MGHRA and CDR2 is YSYEKL. Trimming removed 6 bases at V and 1 base at J, with 12 bases between. For the CDR3, the DNA is TGCGCCAGCAGTCAGACCGGGGCCCAAGAGACCCAGTACTTC. Encoded protein: CASSQTGAQETQYF.

This clonotype turned up a few times. The chain joins TRBV7-2 to TRBJ2-1; tentative D call: TRBD2 (6 bases). The CDR3 consists of 16 residues. Germline values: CDR1 SGHTA, CDR2 FQGNSA. Between the trimmed V and J ends, which lost 5 bases and 7 bases, there was a span of 21 bases. The chain's CDR3 is CASSHTGTPYQNEQFF. The CDR3 region has the DNA TGTGCCAGCAGCCACACCGGGACTCCCTACCAGAATGAGCAGTTCTTC.

This clonotype occurred many times. The V gene is TRBV5-5, the J gene TRBJ2-3, with D maybe TRBD1 (6 bases). V dropped 9 bases and J dropped 0 bases, with 14 bases sitting between them. The CDR3 length is 14 residues. CDR1 is SGHKS and CDR2 is YYEKEE in the germline V gene (reference sequence). CDR3: CATLWGPSTDTQYF. CDR3 bases: TGTGCCACCCTTTGGGGGCCGAGCACAGATACGCAGTATTTT.

V and J are TRBV5-1 and TRBJ1-3; a possible D gene is TRBD1 (5 bases). V was shortened by 0 bases and J by 3 bases, with 16 bases between the two germline ends. The CDR3 extends over 17 amino acids. Germline loops: CDR1 SGHRS, CDR2 YFSETQ. The CDR3 reads CASSLAAAPGLGNTIYF. CDR3 in DNA: TGCGCCAGCAGCTTGGCCGCGGCCCCAGGGCTTGGAAACACCATATATTTT.

This clonotype occurred a few times. The chain uses TRBV20-1 and TRBJ2-3, with D possibly TRBD2 on 6 matching bases. The CDR3 loop spans 17 amino acids. CDR1 is DFQATT, CDR2 SNEGSKA, per germline (reference sequence). Deletions cut 1 base from V and 4 bases from J, with 21 bases between. CDR3 sequence: CSARARRVLKFPDTQYF. CDR3 bases: TGCAGTGCTAGAGCCCGGAGGGTCCTCAAGTTTCCAGATACGCAGTATTTT.

This clonotype showed up just a few times. The chain combines TRBV24-1 with TRBJ2-7; the D gene is possibly TRBD2 (5 bases). Germline CDR1 reads KGHDR; CDR2 reads SFDVKD. V lost 5 bases, J lost 7 bases, and 8 bases lay in between. The CDR3 runs to 11 residues. The CDR3 DNA follows: TGTGCCACCAGTGTGGGAGCTGAGCAGTACTTC. Translating gives CATSVGAEQYF.

This clonotype was picked up a small number of times. V gene TRBV6-1 combines with J gene TRBJ2-1, with TRBD2 as a possible D gene (5 bases). Trimming took 7 bases from V and 10 from J, leaving 20 bases between them. Germline V gene sequence: CDR1 MNHNS, CDR2 SASEGT. This CDR3 is built from 14 residues. The CDR3 sequence is CASIIGDAASEQFF. For the CDR3, the DNA is TGTGCCAGCATAATCGGGGATGCGGCATCGGAGCAGTTCTTC.

The chain is built from TRBV6-1 and TRBJ1-2; D may be TRBD1 (6 bases). Trimming took off 6 bases at V and 2 bases at J, with 13 bases between the two ends. CDR3 length: 14 amino acids. Germline CDR1 and CDR2: MNHNS and SASEGT. CDR3 protein: CASSTGSPNYGYTF. The CDR3 DNA sequence: TGTGCCAGCAGCACAGGGTCGCCCAACTATGGCTACACCTTC.

This clonotype came up many times. The V and J genes are TRBV6-5 and TRBJ2-2; a possible D gene is TRBD1 (7 bases). V gave up 0 bases and J gave up 7 bases, with 21 bases separating them. This CDR3 is built from 18 residues. Germline values: CDR1 MNHEY, CDR2 SVGAGI. The DNA of the CDR3 is TGTGCCAGCAGTTACTCAGCAGGGGGGCAAGGGCTTATCGGGGAGCTGTTTTTT. Translated, it gives CASSYSAGGQGLIGELFF.